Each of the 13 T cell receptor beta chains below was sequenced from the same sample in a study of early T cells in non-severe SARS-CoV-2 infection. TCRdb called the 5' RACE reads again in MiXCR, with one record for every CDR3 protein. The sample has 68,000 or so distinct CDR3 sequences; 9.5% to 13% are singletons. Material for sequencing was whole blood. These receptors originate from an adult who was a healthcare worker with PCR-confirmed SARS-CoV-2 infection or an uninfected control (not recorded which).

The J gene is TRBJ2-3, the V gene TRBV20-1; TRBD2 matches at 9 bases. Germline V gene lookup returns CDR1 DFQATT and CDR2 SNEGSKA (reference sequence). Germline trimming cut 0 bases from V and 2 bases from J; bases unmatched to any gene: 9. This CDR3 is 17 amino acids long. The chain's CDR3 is CSARDLSGRLDTDTQYF. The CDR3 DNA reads TGCAGTGCTAGAGATCTCAGCGGGAGGCTCGACACAGATACGCAGTATTTT.

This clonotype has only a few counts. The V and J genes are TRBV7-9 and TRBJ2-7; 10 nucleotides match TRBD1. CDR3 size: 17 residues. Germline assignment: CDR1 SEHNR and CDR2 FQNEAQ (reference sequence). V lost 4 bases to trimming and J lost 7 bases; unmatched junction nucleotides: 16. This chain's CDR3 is CASSSWGAGTGDKEQYF. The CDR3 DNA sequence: TGTGCCAGCAGCTCGTGGGGAGCCGGGACAGGGGATAAAGAGCAGTACTTC.

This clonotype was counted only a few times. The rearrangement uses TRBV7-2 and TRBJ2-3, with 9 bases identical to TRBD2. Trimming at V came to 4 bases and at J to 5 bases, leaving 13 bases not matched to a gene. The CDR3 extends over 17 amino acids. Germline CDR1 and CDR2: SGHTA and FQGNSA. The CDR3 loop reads CASSWGLGAGGEDTQYF. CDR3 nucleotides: TGTGCCAGCAGCTGGGGATTGGGAGCGGGAGGCGAAGATACGCAGTATTTT.

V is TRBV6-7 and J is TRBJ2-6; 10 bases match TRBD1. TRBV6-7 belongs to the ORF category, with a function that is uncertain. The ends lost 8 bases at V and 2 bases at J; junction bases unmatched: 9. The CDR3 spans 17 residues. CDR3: CASPAGQGRPGANVLTF. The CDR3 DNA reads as TGTGCCAGCCCCGCGGGACAGGGGCGGCCTGGGGCCAACGTCCTGACTTTC.

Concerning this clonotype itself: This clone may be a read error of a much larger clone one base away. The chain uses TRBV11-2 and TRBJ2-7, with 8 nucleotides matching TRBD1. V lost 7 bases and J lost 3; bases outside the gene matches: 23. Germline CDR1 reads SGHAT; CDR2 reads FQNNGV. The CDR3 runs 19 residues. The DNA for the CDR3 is TGTGCCAGCAACCTAGTTTCCGGGACAGGAGCCGTGGAGGGCTACGAGCAGTACTTC. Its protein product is CASNLVSGTGAVEGYEQYF.

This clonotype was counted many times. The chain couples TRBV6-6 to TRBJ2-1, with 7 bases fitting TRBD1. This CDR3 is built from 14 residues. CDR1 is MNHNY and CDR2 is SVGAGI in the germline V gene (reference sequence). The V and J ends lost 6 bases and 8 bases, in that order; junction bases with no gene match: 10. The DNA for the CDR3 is TGTGCCAGCAGCCAACACGACAGGGCGCATGAGCAGTTCTTC. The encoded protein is CASSQHDRAHEQFF.

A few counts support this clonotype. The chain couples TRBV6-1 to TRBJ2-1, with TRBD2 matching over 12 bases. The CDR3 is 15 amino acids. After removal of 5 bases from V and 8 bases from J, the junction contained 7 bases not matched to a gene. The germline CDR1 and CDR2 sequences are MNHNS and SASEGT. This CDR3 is CASSRLAGVDHEQFF. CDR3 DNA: TGTGCCAGCAGTAGACTAGCGGGAGTTGATCATGAGCAGTTCTTC.

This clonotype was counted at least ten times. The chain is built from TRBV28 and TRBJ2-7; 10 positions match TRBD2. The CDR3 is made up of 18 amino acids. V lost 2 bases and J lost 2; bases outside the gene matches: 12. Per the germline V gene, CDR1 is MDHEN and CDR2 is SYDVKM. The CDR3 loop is CASSLPLAGELVPYEQYF. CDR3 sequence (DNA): TGTGCCAGCAGTTTACCTCTAGCGGGGGAACTTGTCCCCTACGAGCAGTACTTC.

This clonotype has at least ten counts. In DNA form, the CDR3 reads TGTGCCAGCAGCGCCTGGGAGCTGTTTTTT. This translates into CASSAWELFF. The V call is TRBV7-9, the J call TRBJ2-2, with unresolved D. This CDR3 has 10 residues. Germline-derived CDR1 and CDR2 are SEHNR and FQNEAQ (reference sequence). V lost 5 bases and J 9 bases, leaving 4 bases between the germline ends.

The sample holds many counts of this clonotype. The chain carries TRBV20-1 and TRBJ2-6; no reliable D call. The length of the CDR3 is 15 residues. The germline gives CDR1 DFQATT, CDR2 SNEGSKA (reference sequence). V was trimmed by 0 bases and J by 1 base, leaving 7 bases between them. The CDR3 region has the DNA TGCAGTGCTAGAGATCGGCTTTCTGGGGCCAACGTCCTGACTTTC. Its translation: CSARDRLSGANVLTF.

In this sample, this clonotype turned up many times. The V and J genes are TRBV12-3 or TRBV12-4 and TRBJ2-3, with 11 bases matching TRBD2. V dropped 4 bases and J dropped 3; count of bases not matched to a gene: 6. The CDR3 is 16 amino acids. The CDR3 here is CASSSLAGGATDTQYF. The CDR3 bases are TGTGCCAGCAGTTCCCTAGCGGGAGGCGCGACAGATACGCAGTATTTT.

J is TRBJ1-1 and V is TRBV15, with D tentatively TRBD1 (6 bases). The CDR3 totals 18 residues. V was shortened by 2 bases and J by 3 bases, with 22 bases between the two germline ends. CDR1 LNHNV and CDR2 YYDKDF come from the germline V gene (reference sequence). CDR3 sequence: CATSRPGQPLALDTEAFF. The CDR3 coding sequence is TGTGCCACCAGCAGACCTGGACAGCCGTTGGCCCTGGACACTGAAGCTTTCTTT.

In DNA, the CDR3 is TGTGCCAGCAGCCAAGTCAAGGGTTTAATCGGCTACACCTTC. It encodes CASSQVKGLIGYTF. The chain links TRBV4-2 to TRBJ1-2; no reliable D call. Trimming took 1 base from V and 8 from J, leaving 14 bases between them. CDR1 LGHNA and CDR2 YNFKEQ come from the germline V gene. CDR3 length: 14 residues.